The next 10 T cell receptor beta chains were all read from a single sample in a study of blood T cells in healthy people across ages. Alongside a J-beta primer mix, a sample-barcoded 5' primer served in a second PCR lasting about 7 to 12 cycles. TCRdb passed the 5' RACE reads through MiXCR, listing each CDR3 protein once. In the table there are 760,000 or so distinct CDR3 sequences, 25% of which are singletons. This sample was also put to use in a study of T cells of mothers and their children.

What was sequenced was blood. These receptors came from a boy aged 5-17 years in good health.

The rearrangement links TRBV3-1 to TRBJ2-7; 10 bases are shared with TRBD2. With V trimmed by 1 base and J by 6 bases, 6 bases remained unmatched. CDR3 size: 15 residues. Germline loops: CDR1 LGHDT, CDR2 YNNKEL (reference sequence). CDR3 residues: CASSQVGLAATEQYF. CDR3 DNA: TGTGCCAGCAGCCAAGTCGGACTAGCGGCGACCGAGCAGTACTTC.

In this sample, this clonotype turned up a few times. This chain connects TRBV7-9 to TRBJ2-5; possible D gene TRBD2, 5 bases. V gave up 11 bases and J gave up 3 bases, with 34 bases separating them. CDR1 is SEHNR and CDR2 is FQNEAQ in the germline V gene (reference sequence). The CDR3 runs to 19 residues. The CDR3 is CAGEPYPGLDSTLEETQYF. CDR3 nucleotide sequence: TGTGCCGGCGAGCCCTACCCTGGCCTGGACTCTACCCTCGAAGAGACCCAGTACTTC.

V usage is TRBV7-2 and J usage is TRBJ1-2; TRBD1 agrees at 7 bases. This CDR3 comprises 13 residues. Losses at the gene ends were 3 bases for V and 7 bases for J; bases not matched to a gene: 5. Germline CDR1 is SGHTA and CDR2 is FQGNSA. Written as DNA, the CDR3 is TGTGCCAGCAGCTTGAACAGGGGAGGTGGCTACACCTTC. As protein: CASSLNRGGGYTF.

This clonotype has a handful of counts. The V and J genes are TRBV6-5 and TRBJ2-5; D possibly corresponds to TRBD2 (5 bases). Germline V gene data show CDR1 as MNHEY and CDR2 as SVGAGI. With 4 bases removed from V and 1 base from J, the gap between germline ends came to 19 bases. The CDR3 is 17 residues long. The CDR3 DNA follows: TGTGCCAGCAGTTCACTTCGTGGGAGCCCGGGCCAAGAGACCCAGTACTTC. Translation gives CASSSLRGSPGQETQYF.

This clonotype was recorded a few times. CDR3 DNA sequence: TGCAGCGTTGAAGGAGGACGACAGGCGGACGAGCAGTACTTC. As protein: CSVEGGRQADEQYF. The chain joins TRBV29-1 to TRBJ2-7, with D maybe TRBD1 (6 bases). Germline-derived CDR1 and CDR2 are SQVTM and ANQGSEA. The V and J ends lost 1 base and 5 bases respectively, with 15 bases between them. This CDR3 has 14 amino acids.

This clonotype occurred a few times. J is TRBJ2-5 and V is TRBV27; 7 nucleotides agree with TRBD1. The J call may be wrong; the DNA end is better matched by TRBJ2-7. CDR3 size: 14 residues. Germline loops: CDR1 MNHEY, CDR2 SMNVEV (reference sequence). The CDR3 here is CASSYGDRSYEQYF. In nucleotides, the CDR3 is TGTGCCAGCAGTTATGGGGACAGATCCTACGAGCAGTACTTC.

The genes are TRBV9 and TRBJ2-2; TRBD2 matches 9 bases. CDR1 SGDLS and CDR2 YYNGEE come from the germline V gene. J lost 1 base, V lost 3 bases, and 4 bases had no gene match. There are 16 residues in the CDR3. Here the CDR3 DNA reads TGTGCCAGCAGCGGTAGCGGGGGCCGGAACACCGGGGAGCTGTTTTTT. This codes for CASSGSGGRNTGELFF.

This clonotype has only a few counts. The chain has TRBV29-1 and TRBJ2-1; TRBD2 matches at 8 bases. In germline, CDR1 is SQVTM, CDR2 ANQGSEA. Trimming removed 4 bases from V and 4 bases from J; junction bases left unmatched: 6. There are 14 residues in the CDR3. The CDR3 is CSVGLATNYNEQFF. The CDR3 DNA is TGCAGCGTTGGACTAGCGACAAATTACAATGAGCAGTTCTTC.

A few counts support this clonotype. The chain employs TRBV7-9 and TRBJ2-5; 11 bases align to TRBD2. The last part of the DNA fits TRBJ2-1 better; the J call may be wrong. Germline values: CDR1 SEHNR, CDR2 FQNEAQ (reference sequence). The CDR3 is made up of 15 amino acids. The chain's CDR3 is CASSALAGVNHEQFF. As DNA, the CDR3 is TGTGCCAGCAGCGCACTAGCGGGAGTTAATCATGAGCAGTTCTTC.

The chain uses TRBV18 and TRBJ2-1; the match to TRBD2 covers 10 bases. The better agreement between TRBJ2-7 and the DNA end casts doubt on the J call. CDR1 and CDR2 (germline): KGHSH, LQKENI. The CDR3 is made up of 16 amino acids. CDR3 sequence reads: CASSPLLAGNSYEQYF. The CDR3 DNA reads TGTGCCAGCTCACCATTACTAGCGGGGAACTCCTACGAGCAGTACTTC.